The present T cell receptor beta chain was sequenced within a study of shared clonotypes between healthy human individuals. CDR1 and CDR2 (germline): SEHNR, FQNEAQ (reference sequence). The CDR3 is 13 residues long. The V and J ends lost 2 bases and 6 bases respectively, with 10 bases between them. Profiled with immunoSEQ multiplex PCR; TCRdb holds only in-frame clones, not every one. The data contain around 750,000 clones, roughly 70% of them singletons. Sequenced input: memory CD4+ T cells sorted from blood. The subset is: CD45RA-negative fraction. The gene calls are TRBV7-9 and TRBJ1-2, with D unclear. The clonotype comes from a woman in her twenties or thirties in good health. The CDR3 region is CASSLNRADGYTF. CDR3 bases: TGTGCCAGCAGCTTAAACCGAGCCGATGGCTACACCTTC.